The sequence of this T cell receptor (beta chain) was determined in a study of ipilimumab plus nivolumab after autologous stem cell transplantation. On the study more broadly: Myeloma patients were high-risk transplant-naive or relapsed within 3 years of first autologous transplant. Study-level results: Authors suggest TCR repertoire, Treg phenotype and gut microbiota support further study.

Only in-frame clones appear in the TCRdb table, and some are missing; sequencing was by immunoSEQ multiplex PCR. The sample contains approximately 5,000 clones, 65% to 75% of which appear only once. Starting 14 to 28 days after autologous transplant, ipilimumab 1 mg/kg was given. As concerns this clone: The antigen remains undetermined.

The V and J ends lost 4 bases and 8 bases, in that order; junction bases with no gene match: 8. CDR1 SGHTA and CDR2 FQGTGA come from the germline V gene. This CDR3 is 16 amino acids long. This TCR came from a male donor with multiple myeloma. This chain uses TRBV7-3 with TRBJ2-1, with TRBD2 matching 13 bases. The material was PBMCs, obtained in a trial of ipilimumab plus nivolumab as post-transplant consolidation. This CDR3 is CASSSSLAGGPDEQFF. CDR3 bases: TGTGCCAGCAGCTCGTCACTAGCGGGAGGGCCCGATGAGCAGTTCTTC.